The 32 T cell receptor beta chains reported below all come from one sample, sequenced in a study of chemoradiotherapy in HPV16-positive cancers. The protocol was immunoSEQ multiplex PCR, while the TCRdb copy is restricted to in-frame clones and leaves out a portion. This table has around 30,000 clones, around 93% appearing once. The specimen comprised blood, sampled from a patient who underwent chemoradiotherapy. These receptors all stem from a human donor with HPV-associated anogenital cancer.

The chain recombines TRBV30 with TRBJ1-2; 9 nucleotides line up with TRBD1. Germline assignment: CDR1 GTSNPN and CDR2 SVGIG (reference sequence). The V and J ends lost 4 bases and 6 bases, in that order; junction bases with no gene match: 12. This CDR3 has 15 residues. The DNA for the CDR3 is TGTGCCTGGACCTCCACTTATGACAGGGGGAATGGCTACACCTTC. As protein: CAWTSTYDRGNGYTF.

The chain uses TRBV7-9 and TRBJ1-2; no clear D gene. The V gene lost 0 bases and the J gene lost 8 bases, with 10 bases spanning the gap. Germline V lookup: CDR1 SEHNR, CDR2 FQNEAQ (reference sequence). There are 13 residues in the CDR3. CDR3 amino acids: CASSLAITVGYTF. The CDR3 bases are TGTGCCAGCAGCTTAGCGATAACAGTAGGCTACACCTTC.

In this sample, this clone turned up once. V is TRBV7-6 and J is TRBJ1-4, with 10 bases aligning to TRBD1. V trimming: 5 bases; J trimming: 8 bases; junction bases outside the gene matches: 5. Germline CDR1 SGHVS, CDR2 FNYEAQ. CDR3 length equals 14 residues. The CDR3 protein is CASSIGQGDEKLFF. The CDR3 DNA reads as TGTGCCAGCAGCATAGGACAGGGGGACGAAAAACTGTTTTTT.

The chain joins TRBV9 to TRBJ2-2; TRBD2 agrees at 9 bases. Germline CDR1 and CDR2: SGDLS and YYNGEE. This CDR3 is built from 16 residues. Trimming cost V 4 bases and J 6 bases; bases outside gene matches: 10. CDR3 DNA: TGTGCCAGCAGCCTATTTAGCGGGGGCAGCGCCGGGGAGCTGTTTTTT. This gives the protein CASSLFSGGSAGELFF.

The chain combines TRBV5-8 with TRBJ1-1, with TRBD1 matching 8 bases. The CDR3 has 17 amino acids. V lost 2 bases to trimming and J lost 6 bases; unmatched junction nucleotides: 15. CDR1 SGHTS and CDR2 YDEGEE come from the germline V gene. In DNA, the CDR3 is TGTGCCAGCAGCTTTCGAAAGAAACAGGGGGTTGATCCTGAAGCTTTCTTT. It specifies CASSFRKKQGVDPEAFF.

The CDR3 bases are TGTGCCAGCAGAAAATCACTAGGGAATGAGCAGTTCTTC. As protein: CASRKSLGNEQFF. The V and J genes are TRBV7-2 and TRBJ2-1; a possible D gene is TRBD2 (5 bases). Germline-derived CDR1 and CDR2 are SGHTA and FQGNSA. The CDR3 length is 13 residues. V gave up 6 bases and J gave up 7 bases, with 13 bases separating them.

The chain is built from TRBV9 and TRBJ1-1; D is uncertain. CDR1 and CDR2 (germline): SGDLS, YYNGEE. V lost 4 bases and J lost 1, with 5 bases in between. There are 12 residues in the CDR3. CDR3: CASSTANTEAFF. The CDR3, as DNA: TGTGCCAGCAGCACCGCGAACACTGAAGCTTTCTTT.

The chain links TRBV19 to TRBJ2-7, with 9 bases identical to TRBD1. CDR3 length: 15 residues. From germline, CDR1 is LNHDA and CDR2 SQIVND (reference sequence). V shed 4 bases and J 2 bases; nucleotides not matched to a gene: 6. CDR3 in DNA: TGTGCCAGTAGTAATACAGGGGGCTTCCCCTACGAGCAGTACTTC. Its protein is CASSNTGGFPYEQYF.

The V and J genes are TRBV27 and TRBJ1-2; no clear D gene. CDR1 and CDR2 from the germline V gene are MNHEY and SMNVEV (reference sequence). V was shortened by 7 bases and J by 8 bases, with 17 bases between the two germline ends. The CDR3 is 13 amino acids. The chain's CDR3 is CASKRLGSYGYTF. Here the CDR3 DNA reads TGTGCCAGCAAAAGATTGGGGTCTTACGGCTACACCTTC.

The chain uses TRBV2 and TRBJ2-1; tentatively, D is TRBD2 (6 bases). Trimming cost V 6 bases and J 5 bases, with 8 bases left between them. The CDR3 loop spans 12 amino acids. The germline V gene has CDR1 SNHLY and CDR2 FYNNEI. CDR3 in DNA: TGTGCCAGCAGCGGACTAAACAATGAGCAGTTCTTC. Amino acids: CASSGLNNEQFF.

In nucleotides, the CDR3 is TGCGCCAGCAGCGCGGGACTAGTCCCTAGCGAGCAGTACTTC. Protein: CASSAGLVPSEQYF. The V gene is TRBV5-1, the J gene TRBJ2-7; 8 bases match TRBD2. Losses at the gene ends were 4 bases for V and 6 bases for J; bases not matched to a gene: 9. This CDR3 contains 14 residues. Germline V gene data show CDR1 as SGHRS and CDR2 as YFSETQ. Full variable domain (remainder filled in from reference TRBV5-1 and TRBJ2-7): KAGVTQTPRYLIKTRGQQVTLSCSPISGHRSVSWYQQTPGQGLQFLFEYFSETQRNKGNFPGRFSGRQFSNSRSEMNVSTLELGDSALYLCASSAGLVPSEQYFGPGTRLTVT.

In this sample, this clone is medium-sized (0.01 to 0.1%). The V and J genes are TRBV7-8 and TRBJ2-5; 8 bases fit TRBD1. Looked up from germline, CDR1 is SGHVS and CDR2 is FQNEAQ. V was pared by 8 bases and J by 3 bases, with 2 bases of the junction left unmatched. CDR3 length equals 12 residues. CDR3 DNA sequence: TGTGCCAGCTCGACAGGGGAAGAGACCCAGTACTTC. Its protein product is CASSTGEETQYF.

The CDR3 here is CASSQPAGTSETGELFF. CDR3 DNA: TGTGCCAGCAGCCAACCTGCCGGGACCAGCGAGACCGGGGAGCTGTTTTTT. The chain combines TRBV4-2 with TRBJ2-2, with D possibly being TRBD1 or TRBD2 (5 bases each). V lost 2 bases to trimming and J lost 5 bases, with 18 bases between them. The CDR3 totals 17 residues. Germline V CDR1 and CDR2: LGHNA, YNFKEQ.

J is TRBJ2-2 and V is TRBV5-1; either TRBD1 or TRBD2 may fit D (5 bases each). Germline CDR1 is SGHRS and CDR2 is YFSETQ. Between the trimmed V and J ends, which lost 0 bases and 0 bases, there was a span of 9 bases. The CDR3 sequence is 16 residues long. CDR3 sequence reads: CASSLVRGANTGELFF. The CDR3 DNA is TGCGCCAGCAGCTTGGTGAGAGGGGCGAACACCGGGGAGCTGTTTTTT.

The sample holds one count of this clone. The J gene is TRBJ2-6, the V gene TRBV5-1; D unclear. CDR3 length: 13 amino acids. The ends were cut back, 2 bases at V and 4 bases at J, with 4 bases in the middle. Germline lookup yields CDR1 SGHRS and CDR2 YFSETQ. Here the CDR3 reads CASSLQGANVLTF. CDR3 nucleotides: TGCGCCAGCAGCTTACAGGGGGCCAACGTCCTGACTTTC.

This clone was picked up one time. The chain joins TRBV29-1 to TRBJ1-4; D not certain. The CDR3 has 11 amino acids. Germline V lookup: CDR1 SQVTM, CDR2 ANQGSEA. The germline V and J ends were trimmed by 4 bases and 5 bases, with 5 bases remaining between them. CDR3 residues: CSVGRNEKLFF. The CDR3 DNA reads TGCAGCGTTGGCCGGAATGAAAAACTGTTTTTT.

The CDR3 sequence is CASSLSDGGETQYF. CDR3 sequence (DNA): TGTGCCAGCAGCTTATCCGATGGGGGGGAGACCCAGTACTTC. This chain links TRBV11-2 with TRBJ2-5; a possible D gene is TRBD2 (6 bases). The CDR3 consists of 14 residues. Germline CDR1 and CDR2: SGHAT and FQNNGV. Trimming cost V 2 bases and J 5 bases, with 12 bases left between them.

This clone was seen more than once but under ten times. The gene calls are TRBV27 and TRBJ2-7; 9 positions agree with TRBD1. This CDR3 contains 14 residues. Germline CDR1 MNHEY, CDR2 SMNVEV (reference sequence). Trimming took 5 bases from V and 3 from J; bases not matched to a gene: 5. The CDR3 sequence is CASSPRTGDYEQYF. CDR3 in DNA: TGTGCCAGCAGTCCAAGGACAGGGGACTACGAGCAGTACTTC.

This chain links TRBV28 with TRBJ2-7, with D perhaps TRBD1 (5 bases). The V end was cut by 5 bases, the J end by 4 bases, with 21 bases between. Germline V gene data show CDR1 as MDHEN and CDR2 as SYDVKM. The CDR3 consists of 16 residues. The CDR3 DNA is TGTGCCAGCAGTCCTCCTCCCTGGCAGGGCAGATACGAGCAGTACTTC. Amino acid sequence: CASSPPPWQGRYEQYF.

This clone was found once. This rearrangement joins TRBV4-1 to TRBJ1-2; 10 bases fit TRBD1. The CDR3 sequence is 15 residues long. Germline V CDR1 and CDR2: MGHRA, YSYEKL. Losses at the gene ends were 2 bases for V and 6 bases for J; bases not matched to a gene: 6. CDR3 residues: CASSQRDRGPNGYTF. The CDR3 DNA sequence: TGCGCCAGCAGCCAAAGAGACAGGGGGCCGAATGGCTACACCTTC.

The CDR3 here is CASNPVGGTDTQYF. CDR3 in DNA: TGCGCCAGCAATCCGGTGGGAGGCACAGATACGCAGTATTTT. This chain uses TRBV5-1 with TRBJ2-3; D possibly corresponds to TRBD2 (5 bases). Germline lookup yields CDR1 SGHRS and CDR2 YFSETQ. This CDR3 is 14 amino acids long. The V end lost 6 bases, the J end lost 1 base, and 12 bases lay between the germline ends.

This clone was seen just once. J is TRBJ1-2 and V is TRBV27; tentative D call: TRBD1 (6 bases). V was cut by 5 bases and J by 4 bases, with 20 bases left in between. CDR1 is MNHEY, CDR2 SMNVEV, per germline (reference sequence). The CDR3 runs 16 residues. The CDR3 here is CASSLQRQTGAYGYTF. CDR3 DNA sequence: TGTGCCAGCAGTCTTCAGAGACAGACAGGTGCCTATGGCTACACCTTC.

The V and J genes are TRBV5-1 and TRBJ1-6, with D unclear. The V end was cut by 2 bases, the J end by 10 bases, with 16 bases between. CDR3 length: 15 amino acids. Per the germline V gene, CDR1 is SGHRS and CDR2 is YFSETQ. The CDR3 DNA follows: TGCGCCAGCAGCTTAGATGGGATCGTAAACTCACCCCTCCACTTT. Translating it yields CASSLDGIVNSPLHF. The entire variable domain, with the rest obtained from reference TRBV5-1 and TRBJ1-6, is as follows: KAGVTQTPRYLIKTRGQQVTLSCSPISGHRSVSWYQQTPGQGLQFLFEYFSETQRNKGNFPGRFSGRQFSNSRSEMNVSTLELGDSALYLCASSLDGIVNSPLHFGNGTRLTVT.

V gene TRBV30 combines with J gene TRBJ1-1; 11 bases agree with TRBD1. V lost 2 bases, J lost 1 base, and 15 bases stayed unmatched. Germline V gene sequence: CDR1 GTSNPN, CDR2 SVGIG (reference sequence). The CDR3 sequence is 19 residues long. The CDR3 DNA sequence: TGTGCCTGGAGTTCCTTTGAGACCGGACAGGGGGCAAAGAACACTGAAGCTTTCTTT. Amino acids: CAWSSFETGQGAKNTEAFF.

This clone was counted only a few times. The chain joins TRBV5-4 to TRBJ2-2; TRBD1 might be the D (5 bases). The CDR3 totals 14 residues. V lost 2 bases, J lost 5 bases, and 10 bases lay in between. Looked up from germline, CDR1 is SGHNT and CDR2 is YYREEE (reference sequence). The CDR3 DNA follows: TGTGCCAGCAGCTTAGACAGCCTAACCGGGGAGCTGTTTTTT. This translates into CASSLDSLTGELFF.

The chain couples TRBV6-5 to TRBJ2-3; D possibly corresponds to TRBD1 (6 bases). The germline V gene encodes CDR1 MNHEY and CDR2 SVGAGI. This CDR3 region has 15 residues. V was trimmed by 6 bases and J by 5 bases, leaving 18 bases between them. The CDR3, as DNA: TGTGCCAGCAGCACCCGGACAGCCTTTGTAGATACGCAGTATTTT. It translates to CASSTRTAFVDTQYF.

In its sample, this clone was seen once. The chain links TRBV7-6 to TRBJ2-1; 12 positions agree with TRBD2. The V gene end was trimmed by 5 bases and the J gene end by 12 bases; junction bases not matched to a gene: 11. The CDR3 has 15 residues. Per the germline V gene, CDR1 is SGHVS and CDR2 is FNYEAQ. The CDR3 DNA reads as TGTGCCAGCAGCAAGACTAGCGGGAGTAGGGTTAGGCAGTTCTTC. Protein sequence: CASSKTSGSRVRQFF.

This clone is a singleton in its sample. The chain couples TRBV7-6 to TRBJ2-3, with 8 bases aligning to TRBD1. Germline V CDR1 and CDR2: SGHVS, FNYEAQ. V lost 5 bases to trimming and J lost 1 base; unmatched junction nucleotides: 5. There are 15 residues in the CDR3. This chain's CDR3 is CASSPQGGGTDTQYF. The CDR3, as DNA: TGTGCCAGCAGCCCACAGGGGGGTGGCACAGATACGCAGTATTTT.

The chain combines TRBV10-3 with TRBJ2-7; 14 bases are a match to TRBD2. This CDR3 spans 18 amino acids. The V segment lost 4 bases and the J segment 2 bases; nucleotides outside the gene matches: 10. From germline, CDR1 is ENHRY and CDR2 SYGVKD. The CDR3 loop reads CAISGKSQTSGGAYEQYF. The CDR3 coding sequence is TGTGCCATCAGTGGTAAAAGTCAGACTAGCGGGGGGGCCTACGAGCAGTACTTC.

The chain couples TRBV7-8 to TRBJ2-2, with a weak D call TRBD1 (5 bases). Germline V gene lookup returns CDR1 SGHVS and CDR2 FQNEAQ. The V end lost 5 bases, the J end lost 7 bases, and 20 bases lay between the germline ends. CDR3 length equals 16 residues. The CDR3 is CASSPFYDGRGGELFF. The CDR3, as DNA: TGTGCCAGCAGCCCTTTCTATGACGGTAGGGGCGGGGAGCTGTTTTTT.

V and J are TRBV6-5 and TRBJ1-5; no clear D gene. This CDR3 is built from 10 residues. The V gene's germline CDR1 is MNHEY and CDR2 SVGAGI. V lost 4 bases and J 9 bases, leaving 4 bases between the germline ends. The CDR3 DNA sequence: TGTGCCAGCAGTTTTTTGCCCCAGCATTTT. Amino acids: CASSFLPQHF.

This chain uses TRBV5-1 with TRBJ2-7, with TRBD1 matching 11 bases. The CDR3 has 14 residues. Germline CDR1 is SGHRS and CDR2 is YFSETQ. V shed 3 bases and J 6 bases; nucleotides not matched to a gene: 5. This chain's CDR3 is CASSSWTGGIEQYF. The CDR3 coding sequence is TGCGCCAGCAGCTCTTGGACAGGGGGCATCGAGCAGTACTTC.